This T cell receptor beta chain was recorded in a study of Ad26.COV2.S vaccination and SARS-CoV-2 variants. Across the whole study: The donor participated in the COV1001 trial, in its Ad26.COV2.S arm.

The CDR3 runs to 15 residues. Regarding treatment: around 19 received Ad26.COV2.S at low or high dose, single or two shots; a few received placebo; per-sample allocation not given. Sampling was done on day 63 after the first vaccine or placebo injection. What was given as vaccine was an Ad26 vector encoding Wuhan-strain SARS-CoV-2 spike. Note on this clone: What it recognizes is unknown.

Assay used: immunoSEQ multiplex PCR; TCRdb lists only in-frame clones, some missing. The sample holds approximately 250,000 clones, roughly 85% seen once. Study-level findings and limits: Whether participants received vaccine or placebo, their non-spike TCR breadth was similar.

V gene TRBV1 combines with J gene TRBJ1-2; the table's D gene call, TRBD1, was not cross checked with the DNA. TRBV1 is shown as a pseudogene. This receptor was obtained from a person between 18 and 65 years old who received the Ad26.COV2.S COVID-19 vaccine or a placebo. This material consisted of peripheral blood, taken in a trial of Ad26.COV2.S vaccine versus placebo. The CDR3: CTSSHELDRETGYTF. Here the CDR3 DNA reads TGCACCAGCAGCCACGAATTAGACAGGGAGACTGGCTACACCTTC.